Listed here are 21 T cell receptor beta chains from one sample, sequenced in a study of T cell responses to AZD1222 COVID-19 vaccine. Assay: immunoSEQ multiplex PCR; the TCRdb copy retains only in-frame clones and omits some. Of tens of thousands of clones in the sample, approximately 90% were seen once. The sample in question was peripheral blood, obtained on day 0 of AZD1222 vaccination. The receptor set was obtained from an adult in good health.

This clone was recorded only once. The rearrangement uses TRBV27 and TRBJ1-5, with TRBD1 matching over 8 bases. The CDR3 runs 17 residues. Germline CDR1 reads MNHEY; CDR2 reads SMNVEV (reference sequence). The ends lost 5 bases at V and 0 bases at J; junction bases unmatched: 9. The CDR3, as DNA: TGTGCCAGCAGTCCGGGGAGGACAGGGTTTAGCAATCAGCCCCAGCATTTT. Amino acid sequence: CASSPGRTGFSNQPQHF.

The CDR3 region has the DNA TGTGCCAGCAGTCCCCGGACTAGCGGGGATTATACGCAGTATTTT. It encodes CASSPRTSGDYTQYF. The chain couples TRBV28 to TRBJ2-3; 12 bases fit TRBD2. This CDR3 spans 15 amino acids. V lost 5 bases, J lost 7 bases, and 7 bases stayed unmatched. CDR1 is MDHEN, CDR2 SYDVKM, per germline.

This clone was picked up one time. V gene TRBV21-1 combines with J gene TRBJ2-7; no check of the table's D call, TRBD1, against the DNA was made. TRBV21-1 is a documented pseudogene. The CDR3 contains 12 residues. The CDR3 loop reads CASMDRTYEQYF. DNA for the CDR3: TGTGCCAGCATGGACAGGACCTACGAGCAGTACTTC.

CDR3 in DNA: TGTGCCAGCACCCGCATGGCAGGGAGTTCCTACGAGCAGTACTTC. Translated: CASTRMAGSSYEQYF. This sequence joins TRBV6-5 and TRBJ2-7; D possibly uses TRBD1 or TRBD2 (5 bases each). This CDR3 spans 15 amino acids. Between the trimmed V and J ends, which lost 7 bases and 1 base, there was a span of 17 bases. Germline CDR1 MNHEY, CDR2 SVGAGI.

CDR3 in amino acids: CASSLGPTGSTDTQYF. For the CDR3, the DNA is TGCGCCAGCAGCTTGGGTCCGACGGGGAGCACAGATACGCAGTATTTT. V and J are TRBV5-1 and TRBJ2-3, with a weak D call TRBD2 (5 bases). The CDR3 contains 16 residues. Germline V CDR1 and CDR2: SGHRS, YFSETQ. The ends were cut back, 0 bases at V and 0 bases at J, with 11 bases in the middle.

The genes are TRBV5-5 and TRBJ1-2; D is possibly TRBD1 (6 bases). Trimming left V 1 base short and J 5 bases short, with 9 bases between. Germline lookup yields CDR1 SGHKS and CDR2 YYEKEE (reference sequence). This CDR3 comprises 13 residues. CDR3 coding DNA: TGTGCCAGCAGCTTGAGAGGGGGGTATGGCTACACCTTC. This codes for CASSLRGGYGYTF.

The chain recombines TRBV30 with TRBJ1-1, with 7 bases identical to TRBD1. The V segment lost 0 bases and the J segment 1 base; nucleotides outside the gene matches: 5. In germline, CDR1 is GTSNPN, CDR2 SVGIG (reference sequence). This CDR3 comprises 15 residues. The CDR3 sequence: CAWSVPGQPNTEAFF. The CDR3 region has the DNA TGTGCCTGGAGTGTACCGGGACAGCCGAACACTGAAGCTTTCTTT.

The chain is built from TRBV2 and TRBJ1-5; D not certain. Germline lookup yields CDR1 SNHLY and CDR2 FYNNEI. The CDR3 consists of 14 residues. V lost 1 base and J 6 bases, leaving 10 bases between the germline ends. CDR3: CASSEGGFRQPQHF. The CDR3 DNA reads TGTGCCAGCAGTGAAGGAGGGTTTCGTCAGCCCCAGCATTTT. Full variable domain (rest looked up from reference TRBV2 and TRBJ1-5): EPEVTQTPSHQVTQMGQEVILRCVPISNHLYFYWYRQILGQKVEFLVSFYNNEISEKSEIFDDQFSVERPDGSNFTLKIRSTKLEDSAMYFCASSEGGFRQPQHFGDGTRLSIL.

The chain combines TRBV7-9 with TRBJ2-3; D perhaps matches TRBD1 (5 bases). The CDR3 spans 14 residues. V lost 4 bases to trimming and J lost 4 bases, with 12 bases between them. Germline V gene sequence: CDR1 SEHNR, CDR2 FQNEAQ (reference sequence). Here the CDR3 DNA reads TGTGCCAGCAGCTGGGGCTCCCGCGCAGATACGCAGTATTTT. Encoded protein: CASSWGSRADTQYF.

This clone was seen a single time. The chain carries TRBV11-2 and TRBJ2-5; D is ambiguous. V was shortened by 7 bases and J by 4 bases, with 13 bases between the two germline ends. Germline V gives CDR1 SGHAT, CDR2 FQNNGV. The CDR3 is 13 residues long. The DNA of the CDR3 is TGTGCCAGCAACTCTCACGTCGGAGAGACCCAGTACTTC. Its translation is CASNSHVGETQYF.

This clone was recorded only once. The rearrangement links TRBV7-3 to TRBJ1-1, with D perhaps matching TRBD1 (6 bases). Trimming took 0 bases from V and 1 from J, leaving 9 bases between them. Germline values: CDR1 SGHTA, CDR2 FQGTGA. This CDR3 is 15 amino acids long. DNA of the CDR3: TGTGCCAGCAGCTTAACGTTACAGGGGAACACTGAAGCTTTCTTT. As protein: CASSLTLQGNTEAFF.

The genes are TRBV7-3 and TRBJ2-3; 8 bases line up with TRBD1. Trimming cost V 5 bases and J 6 bases; bases outside gene matches: 7. Per the germline V gene, CDR1 is SGHTA and CDR2 is FQGTGA. This CDR3 contains 14 residues. CDR3 DNA: TGTGCCAGCAGCCAGGGACAGGCCGTCGATACGCAGTATTTT. Its translation: CASSQGQAVDTQYF. Full variable domain (rest looked up from reference TRBV7-3 and TRBJ2-3): GAGVSQTPSNKVTEKGKYVELRCDPISGHTALYWYRQSLGQGPEFLIYFQGTGAADDSGLPNDRFFAVRPEGSVSTLKIQRTERGDSAVYLCASSQGQAVDTQYFGPGTRLTVL.

This clone showed up just once. The V gene is TRBV6-5, the J gene TRBJ2-5; no definite D call. Germline CDR1 and CDR2: MNHEY and SVGAGI. V lost 6 bases and J lost 5, with 19 bases in between. The CDR3 loop spans 15 amino acids. The DNA of the CDR3 is TGTGCCAGCAGACCCACAGCGTTCAGCGTGGAGACCCAGTACTTC. Translated, it gives CASRPTAFSVETQYF.

V is TRBV7-9 and J is TRBJ2-7; the D gene is possibly TRBD2 (5 bases). Between the trimmed V and J ends, which lost 3 bases and 3 bases, there was a span of 12 bases. Germline-derived CDR1 and CDR2 are SEHNR and FQNEAQ (reference sequence). This CDR3 is built from 14 residues. CDR3 sequence (DNA): TGTGCCAGCAGCTTTGGAGGTGGAGGCTACGAGCAGTACTTC. Translation gives CASSFGGGGYEQYF.

The rearrangement uses TRBV19 and TRBJ2-5; D may be TRBD2 (6 bases). Germline values: CDR1 LNHDA, CDR2 SQIVND (reference sequence). The V gene lost 3 bases and the J gene lost 3 bases, with 11 bases spanning the gap. The CDR3 runs 14 residues. DNA for the CDR3: TGTGCCAGTAGTATTCGGGGGAGAGAAGAGACCCAGTACTTC. Encoded protein: CASSIRGREETQYF.

This CDR3 reads CASSQERVGSPDGYTF. Written as DNA, the CDR3 is TGCGCCAGCAGCCAAGAGAGAGTGGGGAGTCCGGATGGCTACACCTTC. This chain uses TRBV4-1 with TRBJ1-2; no firm D call. CDR1 and CDR2 (germline): MGHRA, YSYEKL. This CDR3 has 16 residues. The ends were cut back, 0 bases at V and 6 bases at J, with 17 bases in the middle.

This chain joins TRBV9 and TRBJ1-1; no firm D call. Trimming left V 7 bases short and J 3 bases short, with 16 bases between. Germline V CDR1 and CDR2: SGDLS, YYNGEE. The CDR3 is 14 residues long. The CDR3 DNA is TGTGCCAGCTCCAAGGGTTTAGGGTACACTGAAGCTTTCTTT. Amino acid sequence: CASSKGLGYTEAFF.

The chain combines TRBV7-9 with TRBJ1-4; TRBD1 might be the D (5 bases). The CDR3 loop spans 16 amino acids. CDR1 is SEHNR and CDR2 is FQNEAQ in the germline V gene (reference sequence). Trimming cost V 4 bases and J 8 bases, with 20 bases left between them. The CDR3 DNA follows: TGTGCCAGCAGCTCCCCTCCTCCAGGGTATCGGGAAAAACTGTTTTTT. Its protein product is CASSSPPPGYREKLFF.

The chain recombines TRBV19 with TRBJ1-2, with D uncertain. V was cut by 3 bases and J by 0 bases, with 11 bases left in between. CDR1 is LNHDA and CDR2 is SQIVND in the germline V gene (reference sequence). The CDR3 has 15 amino acids. The CDR3 DNA follows: TGTGCCAGTAGTATGGATGGCAGCGCTAACTATGGCTACACCTTC. Its protein product is CASSMDGSANYGYTF. Together with reference TRBV19 and TRBJ1-2, the CDR3 gives the full variable domain: DGGITQSPKYLFRKEGQNVTLSCEQNLNHDAMYWYRQDPGQGLRLIYYSQIVNDFQKGDIAEGYSVSREKKESFPLTVTSAQKNPTAFYLCASSMDGSANYGYTFGSGTRLTVV.

V and J are TRBV7-9 and TRBJ2-1, with a tentative D call TRBD1 (5 bases). The germline V and J ends were trimmed by 4 bases and 7 bases, with 8 bases remaining between them. The CDR3 is 12 amino acids. Germline loops: CDR1 SEHNR, CDR2 FQNEAQ (reference sequence). In nucleotides, the CDR3 is TGTGCCAGCAGCTCGACAGTAAATGAGCAGTTCTTC. Encoded protein: CASSSTVNEQFF.

J is TRBJ1-3 and V is TRBV20-1, with D unresolved. CDR1 is DFQATT, CDR2 SNEGSKA, per germline (reference sequence). Trimming stripped 4 bases from V and 4 bases from J, with 2 bases between. The CDR3 is 10 amino acids. In DNA, the CDR3 is TGCAGTGCTAAAGGAAACACCATATATTTT. This encodes CSAKGNTIYF.